This passage covers 14 T cell receptor beta chains from one sample sequenced in a study of T cell responses to AZD1222 COVID-19 vaccine (dated by TCRdb to the early 2020s). Libraries came from the immunoSEQ multiplex PCR assay. This is the immuneACCESS table as TCRdb keeps it, with only in-frame sequences that have V and J called. A part of the clones is gone; compared with another copy, unresolved V genes explain less than half, and the rest is unexplained. This sample is represented by about 45,000 clones; around 90% of them were singletons. The top ten constitute 1% to 1.3% of the sample. Reading the label with the study, this specimen's time point is: about 28 days (+/-7) after the second vaccine dose. This material consisted of peripheral blood, taken 28 days after the second AZD1222 dose. All receptors derive from an adult who received the AZD1222 COVID-19 vaccine.

This chain joins TRBV20-1 and TRBJ1-2; 10 bases line up with TRBD1. The V gene end was trimmed by 4 bases and the J gene end by 8 bases; junction bases not matched to a gene: 1. The CDR3 has 11 amino acids. Germline lookup yields CDR1 DFQATT and CDR2 SNEGSKA (reference sequence). CDR3 sequence reads: CSAKTGGGYTF. The CDR3 nucleotides are TGCAGTGCTAAGACAGGGGGCGGCTACACCTTC.

V gene TRBV18 combines with J gene TRBJ1-1, with D tentatively TRBD1 (6 bases). Trimming removed 4 bases from V and 1 base from J, with 13 bases in between. CDR3 length: 15 residues. The germline V gene encodes CDR1 KGHSH and CDR2 LQKENI. The CDR3 nucleotides are TGTGCCAGCTCACGGGGGGGCGGCGGGAACACTGAAGCTTTCTTT. Translated: CASSRGGGGNTEAFF.

The rearrangement uses TRBV10-3 and TRBJ1-2; a weak D match, TRBD1 (5 bases). This CDR3 has 12 residues. Germline V gene data show CDR1 as ENHRY and CDR2 as SYGVKD. V was pared by 4 bases and J by 6 bases, with 9 bases between. CDR3 nucleotide sequence: TGTGCCATCAGTGGTGGGGGGAATGGCTACACCTTC. Translated: CAISGGGNGYTF.

The rearrangement joins TRBV7-8 to TRBJ1-5; D unclear. This CDR3 is built from 19 residues. Per the germline V gene, CDR1 is SGHVS and CDR2 is FQNEAQ. The ends were cut back, 2 bases at V and 7 bases at J, with 27 bases in the middle. CDR3 sequence (DNA): TGTGCCAGCAGCTTATTTTCTGGTGCCTGGCAGGCCTCGGGACAGCCCCAGCATTTT. Protein: CASSLFSGAWQASGQPQHF.

The genes are TRBV3-1 (or the pseudogene TRBV3-2) and TRBJ2-3; TRBD1 aligns across 8 bases. Germline lookup yields CDR1 LGHDT and CDR2 YNNKEL (reference sequence). Losses at the gene ends were 5 bases for V and 0 bases for J; bases not matched to a gene: 7. CDR3 length: 16 residues. The CDR3 region is CASSFGQGPSTDTQYF. The CDR3 DNA is TGTGCCAGCAGCTTCGGACAGGGTCCTAGCACAGATACGCAGTATTTT.

This chain joins TRBV5-1 and TRBJ1-1, with 10 bases identical to TRBD1. The CDR3 sequence is 19 residues long. Trimming took 1 base from V and 5 from J; bases not matched to a gene: 17. CDR1 is SGHRS, CDR2 YFSETQ, per germline. The CDR3 nucleotides read TGCGCCAGCAGCTTGATTCCGGGACAGGGGAGTTTTAGTGGGACTGAAGCTTTCTTT. Translation: CASSLIPGQGSFSGTEAFF.

The V and J genes are TRBV19 and TRBJ1-5, with a possible D match to TRBD1 (5 bases). CDR3 length: 14 amino acids. Germline CDR1 and CDR2: LNHDA and SQIVND (reference sequence). V lost 9 bases to trimming and J lost 0 bases, with 12 bases between them. The DNA for the CDR3 is TGTGCCAGCCGCGTTGGGGGTAGCAATCAGCCCCAGCATTTT. Amino acid sequence: CASRVGGSNQPQHF.

The V call is TRBV14, the J call TRBJ1-4; D remains ambiguous. Trimming took off 4 bases at V and 0 bases at J, with 15 bases between the two ends. The CDR3 totals 17 residues. Germline lookup yields CDR1 SGHDN and CDR2 FVKESK. CDR3 residues: CASSPAGKRATNEKLFF. The CDR3 nucleotides read TGTGCCAGCAGCCCAGCGGGGAAAAGGGCAACTAATGAAAAACTGTTTTTT.

This rearrangement joins TRBV19 to TRBJ1-4, with TRBD1 as a possible D gene (6 bases). V lost 5 bases and J 6 bases, leaving 10 bases between the germline ends. Germline V gives CDR1 LNHDA, CDR2 SQIVND (reference sequence). CDR3 length: 13 amino acids. Here the CDR3 reads CASSQGYYEKLFF. The DNA of the CDR3 is TGTGCCAGTAGTCAGGGGTATTATGAAAAACTGTTTTTT.

The chain uses TRBV18 and TRBJ1-3; D might be TRBD1 (6 bases). Germline lookup yields CDR1 KGHSH and CDR2 LQKENI. Trimming removed 3 bases from V and 0 bases from J, with 12 bases in between. CDR3 size: 16 residues. CDR3 in DNA: TGTGCCAGCTCACCCAACAGGGAAAGCTCTGGAAACACCATATATTTT. This sequence encodes CASSPNRESSGNTIYF.

For the CDR3, the DNA is TGTGCCAGCAGAGGGGCCGCATCCTTTGGCTACACCTTC. Translated: CASRGAASFGYTF. The chain couples TRBV6-5 to TRBJ1-2; D possibly corresponds to TRBD1 (5 bases). Trimming took off 6 bases at V and 7 bases at J, with 15 bases between the two ends. CDR3 length equals 13 residues. CDR1 is MNHEY, CDR2 SVGAGI, per germline.

This chain joins TRBV6-5 and TRBJ1-6; no clear D. The CDR3 consists of 15 residues. V dropped 0 bases and J dropped 5 bases, with 8 bases sitting between them. Germline CDR1 and CDR2: MNHEY and SVGAGI. CDR3 residues: CASSYSTGNNSPLHF. The CDR3 coding sequence is TGTGCCAGCAGTTACTCGACCGGGAATAATTCACCCCTCCACTTT.

The chain has TRBV5-1 and TRBJ2-3; 7 bases agree with TRBD2. The CDR3 totals 16 residues. CDR1 SGHRS and CDR2 YFSETQ come from the germline V gene. Trimming took 4 bases from V and 3 from J; bases not matched to a gene: 11. The CDR3 spells CASSPGLGGRTDTQYF. CDR3 nucleotide sequence: TGCGCCAGCAGCCCGGGGTTGGGCGGGAGAACAGATACGCAGTATTTT.

On this clone itself: At one of its ends the junction is not consistent with the germline gene, which may arise from a read error. The V and J genes are TRBV7-8 and TRBJ2-1, with D possibly being TRBD2 (5 bases). This CDR3 has 13 amino acids. The germline gives CDR1 SGHVS, CDR2 FQNEAQ. The chain's CDR3 is CASSLTFGYRGLF. The CDR3 DNA is TGTGCCAGCAGCTTAACGTTCGGCTACCGAGGGCTCTTC.